This T cell receptor (beta chain) was sequenced in a study of a mutant IDH1 vaccine in newly diagnosed glioma. Overall study: Patients received vaccination from 4-6 weeks after radiotherapy alone, or with temozolomide cycles. Pretreatment consisted of radiotherapy, temozolomide, or both, with most receiving both. Treated patients had a mean age of roughly 44 years and a sex split that was approximately 62% male and about 40% female.

A remark on this clone: Antigen specificity is unknown.

The V end was cut by 8 bases, the J end by 3 bases, with 17 bases between. The length of the CDR3 is 14 residues. Germline CDR1 and CDR2: GTSNPN and SVGIG (reference sequence). The method was immunoSEQ multiplex PCR; TCRdb's version includes in-frame clones alone and lacks a portion of them. The profile shows around 33,000 clones, roughly 90% of them singletons. Notes on the study in general: Seemingly, top peripheral T cell clonotype changes bore no relation to pseudoprogression.

Regarding time point: week 11, during vaccination. Doses consisted of 300 ug of mutant IDH1 20-mer peptide each, paired with topical imiquimod. This material consisted of PBMCs, taken from a glioma patient whose treatment included an IDH1 peptide vaccine. This TCR came from a man younger than 30 with glioma. The chain recombines TRBV30 with TRBJ2-1; possibly TRBD1 or TRBD2 for D (6 bases each). The CDR3 DNA follows: TGTGCCGGCACCAGGGGAGGCCTCTACAATGAGCAGTTCTTC. It specifies CAGTRGGLYNEQFF.